One sample yielded the 22 T cell receptor beta chains listed below, sequenced in a study of blood T cell repertoires in COVID-19. Clones were read by immunoSEQ multiplex PCR, and TCRdb kept only the in-frame ones, dropping some. Counted here are around 250,000 clones, 70% to 90% occurring once; the ten biggest clones make up 2.5% to 3.5%. Sequenced input: peripheral blood. These TCRs come from a woman in her twenties or thirties with active or convalescent COVID-19.

J is TRBJ1-4 and V is TRBV2; D uncertain. The CDR3 runs 12 residues. Trimming took 6 bases from V and 6 from J, leaving 8 bases between them. Germline CDR1 reads SNHLY; CDR2 reads FYNNEI. In DNA form, the CDR3 reads TGTGCCAGCAGCTATCTCCATGAAAAACTGTTTTTT. Its protein product is CASSYLHEKLFF.

This chain links TRBV6-1 with TRBJ1-2, with a tentative D call TRBD1 (6 bases). The V end was cut by 3 bases, the J end by 7 bases, with 21 bases between. In germline, CDR1 is MNHNS, CDR2 SASEGT. This CDR3 region has 16 residues. CDR3 coding DNA: TGTGCCAGCAGTGACCGACAGGACTCCTTTATGCGTGGCTACACCTTC. It encodes CASSDRQDSFMRGYTF.

V and J are TRBV2 and TRBJ2-2; perhaps TRBD1 as D (6 bases). There are 14 residues in the CDR3. CDR1 is SNHLY and CDR2 is FYNNEI in the germline V gene. V lost 8 bases and J lost 6, with 16 bases in between. The CDR3 loop reads CASRAGAIAGELFF. As DNA, the CDR3 is TGTGCCAGCCGGGCAGGGGCCATCGCCGGGGAGCTGTTTTTT.

As DNA, the CDR3 is TGTGCCATCAGTGAGTCACCCGTCGAAACAACTAACTATGGCTACACCTTC. Amino acids: CAISESPVETTNYGYTF. This sequence joins TRBV10-3 and TRBJ1-2; D unclear. V was pared by 0 bases and J by 0 bases, with 14 bases between. Germline CDR1 is ENHRY and CDR2 is SYGVKD. This CDR3 has 17 residues.

This sequence joins TRBV5-1 and TRBJ2-7; TRBD2 is a possible D gene (7 bases). The CDR3 covers 13 residues. Trimming removed 3 bases at V and 4 bases at J, with 11 bases between. Germline CDR1 reads SGHRS; CDR2 reads YFSETQ. CDR3 residues: CASSSGGRYEQYF. DNA for the CDR3: TGCGCCAGCAGCTCGGGGGGCAGATACGAGCAGTACTTC.

V is TRBV6-5 and J is TRBJ1-6, with TRBD1 as a possible D gene (5 bases). Germline values: CDR1 MNHEY, CDR2 SVGAGI. This CDR3 spans 15 amino acids. V was trimmed by 6 bases and J by 10 bases, leaving 19 bases between them. CDR3 sequence reads: CASSQGRHQGSPLHF. In nucleotides, the CDR3 is TGTGCCAGCAGCCAAGGTAGACACCAGGGATCACCCCTCCACTTT.

V and J are TRBV19 and TRBJ1-4; 10 nucleotides agree with TRBD1. Germline assignment: CDR1 LNHDA and CDR2 SQIVND (reference sequence). CDR3 length: 16 amino acids. V shed 5 bases and J 8 bases; nucleotides not matched to a gene: 11. The CDR3 reads CASSAQLTGGEEKLFF. The CDR3 DNA follows: TGTGCCAGTAGTGCACAGTTGACAGGGGGCGAAGAAAAACTGTTTTTT.

This chain joins TRBV7-9 and TRBJ1-2; 7 nucleotides match TRBD1. CDR3 length: 12 residues. Trimming took 9 bases from V and 3 from J; bases not matched to a gene: 4. The germline gives CDR1 SEHNR, CDR2 FQNEAQ (reference sequence). CDR3 DNA: TGTGCCAGTTTCAGGGGGGACTATGGCTACACCTTC. Residues: CASFRGDYGYTF.

The chain joins TRBV7-3 to TRBJ1-1; D uncertain. Germline-derived CDR1 and CDR2 are SGHTA and FQGTGA. The CDR3 is made up of 15 amino acids. The V and J ends lost 1 base and 1 base respectively, with 10 bases between them. CDR3 coding DNA: TGTGCCAGCAGCTTAAATGTGGGCCCGAACACTGAAGCTTTCTTT. Residues: CASSLNVGPNTEAFF.

This clone turned up a few times. V gene TRBV7-2 combines with J gene TRBJ1-2, with D possibly TRBD1 on 5 matching bases. In germline, CDR1 is SGHTA, CDR2 FQGNSA. This CDR3 is built from 14 residues. V gave up 7 bases and J gave up 5 bases, with 17 bases separating them. CDR3: CASIPTGLAYGYTF. The CDR3 region has the DNA TGTGCCAGCATCCCCACGGGACTCGCTTATGGCTACACCTTC.

V usage is TRBV6-2 or TRBV6-3 and J usage is TRBJ2-5, with 8 positions matching TRBD2. The CDR3 has 13 amino acids. Germline CDR1 and CDR2: MNHEY and SVGEGT. V shed 8 bases, J shed 7 bases, and the junction held 9 bases outside the gene matches. The CDR3: CASGPGGLGTQYF. The CDR3 DNA follows: TGTGCCAGCGGCCCGGGGGGGCTAGGGACCCAGTACTTC.

This rearrangement joins TRBV21-1 to TRBJ2-7; the D call TRBD1 from the table was never checked on the DNA. TRBV21-1 is listed as a pseudogene. CDR3 length equals 12 residues. For the CDR3, the DNA is TGTGCCAGAAATACAGCTTCCTACGAGCAGTACTTC. It specifies CARNTASYEQYF.

The sample holds many counts of this clone. CDR3 sequence (DNA): TGTGCCTGGGCCCGGGACACGGGGCAGCCCCAGCATTTT. Amino acid sequence: CAWARDTGQPQHF. The rearrangement uses TRBV30 and TRBJ1-5; D is perhaps TRBD1 (6 bases). The CDR3 length is 13 residues. V lost 5 bases to trimming and J lost 7 bases, with 15 bases between them. Germline CDR1 is GTSNPN and CDR2 is SVGIG (reference sequence).

The chain recombines TRBV3-1 (or the pseudogene TRBV3-2) with TRBJ2-1; 7 bases line up with TRBD2. Germline assignment: CDR1 LGHDT and CDR2 YNNKEL (reference sequence). Trimming at V came to 0 bases and at J to 1 base, leaving 6 bases not matched to a gene. CDR3 length equals 17 residues. DNA for the CDR3: TGTGCCAGCAGCCAAGATCACGGGCGGGGGTCCTACAATGAGCAGTTCTTC. Translated: CASSQDHGRGSYNEQFF.

The V and J genes are TRBV9 and TRBJ1-3; 7 bases map to TRBD1. The CDR3 loop spans 16 amino acids. Losses at the gene ends were 0 bases for V and 5 bases for J; bases not matched to a gene: 8. The V gene's germline CDR1 is SGDLS and CDR2 YYNGEE. CDR3 sequence reads: CASSVDRGTDRNTIYF. CDR3 DNA sequence: TGTGCCAGCAGCGTAGATCGGGGGACAGACCGAAACACCATATATTTT. Drawing the rest from reference TRBV9 and TRBJ1-3, the complete variable domain is DSGVTQTPKHLITATGQRVTLRCSPRSGDLSVYWYQQSLDQGLQFLIQYYNGEERAKGNILERFSAQQFPDLHSELNLSSLELGDSALYFCASSVDRGTDRNTIYFGEGSWLTVV.

The chain links TRBV6-7 to TRBJ1-3, with D hard to call. TRBV6-7 is marked as an open reading frame, function uncertain. Trimming cost V 7 bases and J 0 bases, with 22 bases left between them. The length of the CDR3 is 18 residues. The CDR3 is CASKGAASRLNSGNTIYF. In DNA, the CDR3 is TGTGCCAGCAAGGGAGCAGCGAGCCGCCTCAACTCTGGAAACACCATATATTTT.

The rearrangement links TRBV15 to TRBJ1-1, with TRBD1 identical over 8 bases. Germline values: CDR1 LNHNV, CDR2 YYDKDF (reference sequence). V dropped 3 bases and J dropped 6; count of bases not matched to a gene: 9. The CDR3 is 15 amino acids. The CDR3 is CATSSRQGRLAEAFF. The CDR3 DNA reads TGTGCCACCAGCAGTCGACAGGGGAGGTTGGCTGAAGCTTTCTTT.

This chain links TRBV7-8 with TRBJ1-4, with 10 nucleotides matching TRBD1. The CDR3 consists of 16 residues. The ends lost 2 bases at V and 7 bases at J; junction bases unmatched: 7. CDR1 is SGHVS, CDR2 FQNEAQ, per germline. CDR3 protein: CASSLSRQGAREKLFF. CDR3 nucleotides: TGTGCCAGCAGCTTAAGTCGACAGGGGGCGCGTGAAAAACTGTTTTTT.

This clone was picked up a small number of times. The gene calls are TRBV10-3 and TRBJ1-4, with D tentatively TRBD1 (5 bases). Trimming removed 11 bases from V and 5 bases from J, with 21 bases in between. Per the germline V gene, CDR1 is ENHRY and CDR2 is SYGVKD. The CDR3 is made up of 15 amino acids. CDR3 loop: CAAPRRQGRNEKLFF. The DNA for the CDR3 is TGTGCCGCCCCCAGAAGGCAGGGTCGGAATGAAAAACTGTTTTTT.

This clone was observed once. The chain recombines TRBV6-5 with TRBJ1-1, with no clear D. CDR3 length: 13 amino acids. Trimming pared 6 bases from V and 5 bases from J, leaving 13 bases between. CDR1 MNHEY and CDR2 SVGAGI come from the germline V gene. The CDR3 sequence: CASREERRTEAFF. CDR3 DNA sequence: TGTGCCAGCAGGGAGGAACGGAGGACTGAAGCTTTCTTT.

The chain is built from TRBV3-1 (or the pseudogene TRBV3-2) and TRBJ1-1; D is undetermined. The V end lost 0 bases, the J end lost 8 bases, and 16 bases lay between the germline ends. This CDR3 has 15 residues. Looked up from germline, CDR1 is LGHDT and CDR2 is YNNKEL (reference sequence). Here the CDR3 reads CASSQDPGAGREAFF. The CDR3 DNA reads as TGTGCCAGCAGCCAAGATCCGGGAGCGGGTCGAGAAGCTTTCTTT.

This chain joins TRBV7-9 and TRBJ2-7; TRBD2 agrees at 11 bases. The CDR3 contains 15 residues. Germline V gene data show CDR1 as SEHNR and CDR2 as FQNEAQ (reference sequence). With V trimmed by 4 bases and J by 2 bases, 4 bases remained unmatched. This CDR3 reads CASSSTSGGTYEQYF. Written as DNA, the CDR3 is TGTGCCAGCAGCTCAACTAGCGGGGGCACCTACGAGCAGTACTTC.